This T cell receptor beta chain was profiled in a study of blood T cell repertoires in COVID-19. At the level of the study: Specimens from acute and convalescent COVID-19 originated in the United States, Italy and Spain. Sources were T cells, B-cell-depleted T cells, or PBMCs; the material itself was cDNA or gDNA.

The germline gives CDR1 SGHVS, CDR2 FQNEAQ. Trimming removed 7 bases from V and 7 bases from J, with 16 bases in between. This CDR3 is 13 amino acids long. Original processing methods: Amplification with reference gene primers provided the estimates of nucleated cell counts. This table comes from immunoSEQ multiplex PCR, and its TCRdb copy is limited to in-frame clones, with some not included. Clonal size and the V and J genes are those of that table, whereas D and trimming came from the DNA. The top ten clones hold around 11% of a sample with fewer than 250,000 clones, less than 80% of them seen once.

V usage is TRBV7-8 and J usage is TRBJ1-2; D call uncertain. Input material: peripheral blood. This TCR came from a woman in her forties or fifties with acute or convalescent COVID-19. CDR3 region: CASTPGRGTGYTF. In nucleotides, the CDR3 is TGTGCCAGCACCCCGGGTCGGGGTACTGGCTACACCTTC.